This is a list of T cell receptor beta chains from one sample in a study of T cell responses to AZD1222 COVID-19 vaccine. TCRdb keeps only in-frame clones here, not all; method: immunoSEQ multiplex PCR. The sample lists approximately 150,000 clones, around nine tenths seen once, with around 1.6% in the top ten. Sample: peripheral blood, taken on day 0 of AZD1222 vaccination. The receptors were sampled from an adult in good health. CDR3s include the opening cysteine and the closing phenylalanine or tryptophan. The D gene is left open where the match is weak.

J gene,V gene,D gene,CDR3 protein,CDR3 DNA
TRBJ2-3,TRBV9,NA,CASSADSPSTDTQYF,TGTGCCAGCAGCGCTGACTCACCTAGCACAGATACGCAGTATTTT
TRBJ2-1,TRBV5-1,NA,CASSLIGNSYNEQFF,TGCGCCAGCAGCTTGATCGGGAACTCCTACAATGAGCAGTTCTTC
TRBJ1-1,TRBV6-5,NA,CASTTSGGAYTEAFF,TGTGCCAGCACCACCTCGGGGGGGGCATACACTGAAGCTTTCTTT
TRBJ1-5,TRBV24-1,NA,CATSEPGPNQPQHF,TGTGCCACCAGTGAACCCGGACCTAATCAGCCCCAGCATTTT
TRBJ1-2,TRBV24-1,TRBD1,CATSETGDYGYTF,TGTGCCACCAGTGAGACAGGGGACTATGGCTACACCTTC
TRBJ1-6,TRBV19,NA,CASRRANSPLHF,TGTGCCAGTAGGAGAGCCAATTCACCCCTCCACTTT
TRBJ1-5,TRBV6-5,NA,CASRPHRGNQPQHF,TGTGCCAGCAGACCCCACAGGGGCAATCAGCCCCAGCATTTT
TRBJ2-2,TRBV6-4,TRBD2,CATRQTSGSLNTGELFF,TGTGCCACCAGACAGACTAGCGGGAGTCTGAACACCGGGGAGCTGTTTTTT
TRBJ1-5,TRBV6-1,NA,CASSDTDRLSNQPQHF,TGTGCCAGCAGTGATACGGACAGATTAAGCAATCAGCCCCAGCATTTT
TRBJ1-5,TRBV6-5,NA,CASSWGGNQPQHF,TGTGCCAGCAGTTGGGGGGGGAATCAGCCCCAGCATTTT
TRBJ1-3,TRBV10-3,NA,CAISDSGGNTIYF,TGTGCCATCAGTGACTCGGGGGGAAACACCATATATTTT